Shown below are 6 T cell receptor beta chains from a single sample sequenced in a study of T cell clones after liver transplantation. This table comes from immunoSEQ multiplex PCR, and its TCRdb copy is limited to in-frame clones, with some not included. Among roughly 40,000 clones listed, around 84% were seen once. The specimen comprised CD4+ T cells from blood, sampled 24 months after liver transplant. The receptors stem from a human patient who received a liver transplant. Some of the T cells may derive from the graft donor.

The gene calls are TRBV5-4 and TRBJ2-2; 12 nucleotides align to TRBD2. After removal of 3 bases from V and 8 bases from J, the junction contained 5 bases not matched to a gene. The CDR3 length is 15 residues. CDR1 and CDR2 (germline): SGHNT, YYREEE (reference sequence). In DNA form, the CDR3 reads TGTGCCAGCAGCTCTAGCGGGGGGGCGCAAGGGGAGCTGTTTTTT. The encoded protein is CASSSSGGAQGELFF. Full variable domain (outside the CDR3, taken from reference TRBV5-4 and TRBJ2-2): ETGVTQSPTHLIKTRGQQVTLRCSSQSGHNTVSWYQQALGQGPQFIFQYYREEENGRGNFPPRFSGLQFPNYSSELNVNALELDDSALYLCASSSSGGAQGELFFGEGSRLTVL.

The rearrangement links TRBV7-2 to TRBJ1-1, with TRBD1 matching 10 bases. The CDR3 is 16 residues long. Germline V gene lookup returns CDR1 SGHTA and CDR2 FQGNSA. Trimming cost V 5 bases and J 0 bases; bases outside gene matches: 6. The CDR3 DNA reads TGTGCCAGCAGCCGGGGACAGGGGATCATGAACACTGAAGCTTTCTTT. Protein: CASSRGQGIMNTEAFF.

The chain couples TRBV7-3 to TRBJ1-3; 10 nucleotides agree with TRBD1. With 4 bases clipped from V and 8 bases from J, the junction kept 5 bases outside the gene matches. Germline-derived CDR1 and CDR2 are SGHTA and FQGTGA. The CDR3 spans 14 residues. The CDR3 DNA is TGTGCCAGCAGCTCGGGACAGGGGCGCGACACCATATATTTT. This sequence encodes CASSSGQGRDTIYF.

V gene TRBV5-1 combines with J gene TRBJ2-3; D unclear. Trimming shortened V by 0 bases and J by 1 base, and 6 bases separated the two germline ends. This CDR3 spans 14 amino acids. CDR1 is SGHRS and CDR2 is YFSETQ in the germline V gene. CDR3 amino acids: CASSLDGGTDTQYF. CDR3 DNA: TGCGCCAGCAGCTTGGACGGAGGCACAGATACGCAGTATTTT.

The chain recombines TRBV9 with TRBJ1-2; 7 bases fit TRBD1. The CDR3 loop spans 15 amino acids. V shed 1 base, J shed 4 bases, and the junction held 7 bases outside the gene matches. The germline V gene has CDR1 SGDLS and CDR2 YYNGEE. CDR3 sequence reads: CASSVQGDIGYGYTF. DNA for the CDR3: TGTGCCAGCAGCGTACAGGGGGACATTGGCTATGGCTACACCTTC.

This clone was seen a single time. The chain has TRBV28 and TRBJ2-1; the match to TRBD1 covers 7 bases. This CDR3 comprises 13 residues. V dropped 4 bases and J dropped 8; count of bases not matched to a gene: 5. Germline V gives CDR1 MDHEN, CDR2 SYDVKM. In nucleotides, the CDR3 is TGTGCCAGCAGTTCCGCCGGGACAGATGAGCAGTTCTTC. Translated: CASSSAGTDEQFF.